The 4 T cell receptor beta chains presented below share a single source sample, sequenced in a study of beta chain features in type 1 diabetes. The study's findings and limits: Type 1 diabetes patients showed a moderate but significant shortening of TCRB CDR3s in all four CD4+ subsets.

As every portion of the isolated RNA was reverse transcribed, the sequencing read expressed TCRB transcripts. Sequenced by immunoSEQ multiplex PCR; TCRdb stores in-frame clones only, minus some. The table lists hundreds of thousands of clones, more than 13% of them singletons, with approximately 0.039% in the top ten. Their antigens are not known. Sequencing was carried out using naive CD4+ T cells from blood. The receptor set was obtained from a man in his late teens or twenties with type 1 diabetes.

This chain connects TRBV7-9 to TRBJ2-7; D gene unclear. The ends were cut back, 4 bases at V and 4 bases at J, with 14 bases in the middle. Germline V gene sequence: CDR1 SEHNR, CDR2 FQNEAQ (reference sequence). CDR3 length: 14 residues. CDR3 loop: CASSSLPRSYEQYF. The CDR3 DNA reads TGTGCCAGCAGCTCTCTCCCTAGAAGTTACGAGCAGTACTTC.

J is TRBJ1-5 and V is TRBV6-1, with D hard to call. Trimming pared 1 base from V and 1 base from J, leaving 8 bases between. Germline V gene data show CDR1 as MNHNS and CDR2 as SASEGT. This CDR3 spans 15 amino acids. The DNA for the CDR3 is TGTGCCAGCAGTGAAGGGCAGCCAAGCAATCAGCCCCAGCATTTT. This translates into CASSEGQPSNQPQHF.

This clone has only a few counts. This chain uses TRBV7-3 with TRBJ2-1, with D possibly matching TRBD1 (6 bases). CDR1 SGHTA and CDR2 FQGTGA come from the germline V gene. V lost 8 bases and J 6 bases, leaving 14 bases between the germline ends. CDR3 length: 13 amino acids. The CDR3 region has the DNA TGTGCCAGCGAAGCGACAGGCAGCAATGAGCAGTTCTTC. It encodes CASEATGSNEQFF.

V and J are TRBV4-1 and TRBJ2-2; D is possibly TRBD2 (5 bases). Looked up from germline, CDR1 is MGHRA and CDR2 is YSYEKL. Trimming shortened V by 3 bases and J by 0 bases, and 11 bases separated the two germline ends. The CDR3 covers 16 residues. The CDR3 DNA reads TGCGCCAGCAGCCATGCGGAACTAGCGAACACCGGGGAGCTGTTTTTT. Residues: CASSHAELANTGELFF.